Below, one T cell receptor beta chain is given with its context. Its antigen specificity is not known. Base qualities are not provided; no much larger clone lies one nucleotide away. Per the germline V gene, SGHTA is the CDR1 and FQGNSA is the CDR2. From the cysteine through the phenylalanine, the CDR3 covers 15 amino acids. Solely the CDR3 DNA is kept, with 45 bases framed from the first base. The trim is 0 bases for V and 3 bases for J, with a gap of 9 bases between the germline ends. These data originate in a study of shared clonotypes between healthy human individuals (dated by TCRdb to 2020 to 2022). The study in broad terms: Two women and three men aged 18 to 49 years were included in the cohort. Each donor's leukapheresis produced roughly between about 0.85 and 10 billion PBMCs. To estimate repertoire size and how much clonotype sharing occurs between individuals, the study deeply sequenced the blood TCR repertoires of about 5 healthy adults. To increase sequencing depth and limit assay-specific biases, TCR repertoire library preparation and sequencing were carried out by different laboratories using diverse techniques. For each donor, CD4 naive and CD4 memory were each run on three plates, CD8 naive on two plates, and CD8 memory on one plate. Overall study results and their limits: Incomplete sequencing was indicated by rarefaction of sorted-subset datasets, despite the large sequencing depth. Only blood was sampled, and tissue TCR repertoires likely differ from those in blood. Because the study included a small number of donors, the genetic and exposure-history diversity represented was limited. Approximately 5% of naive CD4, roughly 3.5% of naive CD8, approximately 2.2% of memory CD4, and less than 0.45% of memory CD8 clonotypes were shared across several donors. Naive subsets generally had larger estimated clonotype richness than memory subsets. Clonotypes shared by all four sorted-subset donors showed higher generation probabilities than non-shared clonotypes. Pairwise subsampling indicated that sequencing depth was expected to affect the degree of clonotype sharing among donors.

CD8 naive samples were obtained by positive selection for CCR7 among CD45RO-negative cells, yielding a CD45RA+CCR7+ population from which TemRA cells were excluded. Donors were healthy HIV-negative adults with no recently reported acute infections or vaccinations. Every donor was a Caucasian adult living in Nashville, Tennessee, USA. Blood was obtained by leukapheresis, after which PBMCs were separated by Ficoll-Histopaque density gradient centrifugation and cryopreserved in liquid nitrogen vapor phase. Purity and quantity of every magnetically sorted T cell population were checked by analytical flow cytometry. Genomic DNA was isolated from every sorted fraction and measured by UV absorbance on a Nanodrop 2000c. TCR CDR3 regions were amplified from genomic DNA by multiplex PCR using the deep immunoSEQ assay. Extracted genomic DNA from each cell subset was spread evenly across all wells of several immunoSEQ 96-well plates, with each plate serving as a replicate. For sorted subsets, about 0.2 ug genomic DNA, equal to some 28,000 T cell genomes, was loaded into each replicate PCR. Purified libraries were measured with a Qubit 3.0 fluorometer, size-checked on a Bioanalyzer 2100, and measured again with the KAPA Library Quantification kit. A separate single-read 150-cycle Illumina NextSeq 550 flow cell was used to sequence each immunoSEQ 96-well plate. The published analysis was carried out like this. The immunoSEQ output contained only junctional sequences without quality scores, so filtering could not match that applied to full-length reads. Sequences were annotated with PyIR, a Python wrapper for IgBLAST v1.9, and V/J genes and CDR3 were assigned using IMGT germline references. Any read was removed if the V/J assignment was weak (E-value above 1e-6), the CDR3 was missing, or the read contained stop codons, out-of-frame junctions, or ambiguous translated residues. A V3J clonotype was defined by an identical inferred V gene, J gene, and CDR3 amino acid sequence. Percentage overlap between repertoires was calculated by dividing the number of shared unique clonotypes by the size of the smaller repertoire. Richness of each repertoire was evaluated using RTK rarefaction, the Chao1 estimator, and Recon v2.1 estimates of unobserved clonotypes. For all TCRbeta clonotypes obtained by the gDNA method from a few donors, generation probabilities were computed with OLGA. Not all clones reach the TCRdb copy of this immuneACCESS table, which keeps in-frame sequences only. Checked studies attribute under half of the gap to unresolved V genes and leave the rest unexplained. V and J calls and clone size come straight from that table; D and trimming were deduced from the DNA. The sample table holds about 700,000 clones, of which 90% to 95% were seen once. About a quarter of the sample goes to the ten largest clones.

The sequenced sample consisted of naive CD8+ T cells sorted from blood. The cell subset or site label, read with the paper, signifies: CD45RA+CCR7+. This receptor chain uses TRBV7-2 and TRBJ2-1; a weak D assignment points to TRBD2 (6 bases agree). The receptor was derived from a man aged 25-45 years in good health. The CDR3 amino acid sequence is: CASSLAPSVYNEQFF. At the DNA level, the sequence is TGTGCCAGCAGCTTAGCTCCTAGCGTCTACAATGAGCAGTTCTTC.